A single sample gave rise to the 11 T cell receptor beta chains below, sequenced in a study of high-grade serous ovarian cancer treatment subgroups. Profiling relied on immunoSEQ multiplex PCR, and the TCRdb table lists in-frame clones only, not all of them. The top ten hold about 10% of the sample, which has several thousand clones, about four fifths seen once. The tumor samples were collected prior to definitive surgery or chemotherapy. The sequenced sample was tumor tissue. The receptors come from a human donor with high-grade serous ovarian cancer.

The chain couples TRBV19 to TRBJ1-2, with D perhaps matching TRBD1 (6 bases). The CDR3 totals 14 residues. Germline-derived CDR1 and CDR2 are LNHDA and SQIVND (reference sequence). The V end was cut by 3 bases, the J end by 1 base, with 9 bases between. DNA for the CDR3: TGTGCCAGTAGTATTGGACAGTTTAACTATGGCTACACCTTC. The encoded protein is CASSIGQFNYGYTF.

CDR3 sequence: CASTGLALADTQYF. For the CDR3, the DNA is TGTGCCAGCACAGGACTAGCTCTCGCAGATACGCAGTATTTT. The V call is TRBV5-5, the J call TRBJ2-3; 8 positions match TRBD2. From germline, CDR1 is SGHKS and CDR2 YYEKEE (reference sequence). V lost 6 bases to trimming and J lost 4 bases; unmatched junction nucleotides: 7. The CDR3 length is 14 residues.

The V call is TRBV27, the J call TRBJ2-2, with D hard to call. Per the germline V gene, CDR1 is MNHEY and CDR2 is SMNVEV (reference sequence). V was shortened by 6 bases and J by 9 bases, with 14 bases between the two germline ends. The CDR3 has 13 amino acids. CDR3 nucleotides: TGTGCCAGCAGCCGGGCCCCTCGCTGGGAGCTGTTTTTT. Amino acid sequence: CASSRAPRWELFF.

The V call is TRBV4-1, the J call TRBJ2-3; the D gene is possibly TRBD2 (6 bases). The CDR3 consists of 15 residues. V lost 1 base and J 7 bases, leaving 15 bases between the germline ends. Germline V lookup: CDR1 MGHRA, CDR2 YSYEKL. The CDR3 DNA reads TGCGCCAGCAGCCAAGGTCAAGGGGACTCTTATACGCAGTATTTT. It encodes CASSQGQGDSYTQYF.

In this sample, this clone is medium-sized (0.01 to 0.1%). V gene TRBV19 combines with J gene TRBJ2-7, with TRBD1 as a possible D gene (5 bases). V was trimmed by 3 bases and J by 5 bases, leaving 14 bases between them. The CDR3 extends over 14 amino acids. Germline V gene lookup returns CDR1 LNHDA and CDR2 SQIVND (reference sequence). CDR3 amino acids: CASSIRQGSHEQYF. The CDR3 DNA is TGTGCCAGTAGTATCCGGCAGGGATCCCACGAGCAGTACTTC.

This clone has only a few counts. J is TRBJ1-2 and V is TRBV5-5; 8 bases are shared with TRBD1. This CDR3 has 14 residues. J lost 6 bases, V lost 2 bases, and 6 bases had no gene match. Germline V gene sequence: CDR1 SGHKS, CDR2 YYEKEE (reference sequence). The CDR3 coding sequence is TGTGCCAGCAGCTTTAGACAGGGGCAGGATGGCTACACCTTC. Its translation is CASSFRQGQDGYTF.

V is TRBV2 and J is TRBJ2-1, with a weak D call TRBD2 (6 bases). The CDR3 is made up of 13 amino acids. Trimming shortened V by 3 bases and J by 8 bases, and 11 bases separated the two germline ends. Germline assignment: CDR1 SNHLY and CDR2 FYNNEI. The CDR3 reads CASSEGEEDEQFF. The CDR3 DNA follows: TGTGCCAGCAGTGAGGGGGAGGAGGATGAGCAGTTCTTC.

The chain combines TRBV28 with TRBJ2-3; no clear D. Germline-derived CDR1 and CDR2 are MDHEN and SYDVKM. CDR3 size: 13 residues. The germline V and J ends were trimmed by 1 base and 5 bases, with 7 bases remaining between them. CDR3 DNA: TGTGCCAGCAGTTTATCTAATAAAGATACGCAGTATTTT. It codes for CASSLSNKDTQYF.

For the CDR3, the DNA is TGTGCCAGCAGCCGGGGCCGCCGGAGGTACAATGAGCAGTTCTTC. Amino acids: CASSRGRRRYNEQFF. The V call is TRBV5-4, the J call TRBJ2-1, with D perhaps TRBD1 or TRBD2 (5 bases each). The V gene lost 4 bases and the J gene lost 4 bases, with 15 bases spanning the gap. Germline values: CDR1 SGHNT, CDR2 YYREEE (reference sequence). The CDR3 length is 15 residues.

The chain uses TRBV6-6 and TRBJ2-2; a weak D match, TRBD1 (6 bases). The CDR3 is made up of 16 amino acids. Germline CDR1 MNHNY, CDR2 SVGAGI (reference sequence). Trimming took 6 bases from V and 7 from J, leaving 21 bases between them. The DNA of the CDR3 is TGTGCCAGCAGCTACGGACAGCCGCTCGAGGGCGGGGAGCTGTTTTTT. Translating it yields CASSYGQPLEGGELFF.

J is TRBJ2-2 and V is TRBV29-1, with D uncertain. The germline V and J ends were trimmed by 7 bases and 7 bases, with 10 bases remaining between them. Germline assignment: CDR1 SQVTM and CDR2 ANQGSEA. The CDR3 loop spans 11 amino acids. The CDR3: CSAVHLGELFF. The CDR3 DNA is TGCAGCGCCGTCCACCTCGGGGAGCTGTTTTTT.